This T cell receptor (beta chain) was obtained from a study of shared clonotypes between healthy human individuals. Study-wide points: Non-shared clonotypes showed lower generation probabilities than clonotypes common to all four donors.

CDR1 and CDR2 (germline): SGHDN, FVKESK. V dropped 6 bases and J dropped 4; count of bases not matched to a gene: 13. The CDR3 has 19 residues. A remark on this clone: What it binds is not known.

Using immunoSEQ multiplex PCR, the repertoire was profiled, and TCRdb retains in-frame clones only, with some absent. The top ten clones hold roughly 0.34% of a sample with about 2.5 million clones, 92% of them seen once. The specimen was naive CD4+ T cells from PBMCs. The subset denotes: CD45RA+ positively selected. The receptor comes from a man aged 18 to 35 in good health. Some clones in this sample may be carry-over from other donors' samples. The chain links TRBV14 to TRBJ2-6, with 12 positions matching TRBD1. CDR3 protein: CASSNTGTGGALGANVLTF. The CDR3 DNA sequence: TGTGCCAGCAGTAATACCGGGACAGGGGGCGCGTTGGGGGCCAACGTCCTGACTTTC.